One and the same sample provided the 14 T cell receptor beta chains below, sequenced in a study of T cells in Graves' hyperthyroidism and ophthalmopathy. Amplified regions were TCR beta CDR3 sequences from RNA transcripts. The HTBI primer set was used in a first-round RT-PCR of the TCR CDR3. TCRdb re-analysed the multiplex PCR reads in MiXCR, keeping a single row per CDR3 protein. The sample consists of roughly 300,000 distinct CDR3 sequences, 11% to 15% of them appearing once. The sample was blood. These receptors all come from a woman aged 30 to 39 with Graves' hyperthyroidism.

V and J are TRBV3-1 and TRBJ1-2; perhaps TRBD1 as D (6 bases). The V and J ends lost 2 bases and 8 bases respectively, with 12 bases between them. The length of the CDR3 is 13 residues. Germline CDR1 reads LGHDT; CDR2 reads YNNKEL (reference sequence). The CDR3 coding sequence is TGTGCCAGCAGCCAAACGGGGGCTGAAGGCTACACCTTC. This encodes CASSQTGAEGYTF.

This clonotype was observed many times. The CDR3 sequence is CSGSAASNTEAFF. The CDR3 DNA sequence: TGCAGCGGATCCGCGGCCTCGAACACTGAAGCTTTCTTT. The chain combines TRBV29-1 with TRBJ1-1; D gene uncertain. Germline CDR1 SQVTM, CDR2 ANQGSEA. V lost 7 bases and J lost 1, with 13 bases in between. This CDR3 comprises 13 residues.

This clonotype was detected ten times or more. The rearrangement joins TRBV7-2 to TRBJ2-7; D uncertain. V lost 2 bases to trimming and J lost 10 bases, with 12 bases between them. Looked up from germline, CDR1 is SGHTA and CDR2 is FQGNSA. The CDR3 sequence is 12 residues long. CDR3 sequence: CASSLFRAEQYF. Here the CDR3 DNA reads TGTGCCAGCAGCTTATTCCGGGCAGAACAGTACTTC.

This clonotype was found many times. The rearrangement links TRBV7-3 to TRBJ2-3, with D perhaps assigned TRBD1 or TRBD2 (5 bases each). The CDR3 runs to 15 residues. In germline, CDR1 is SGHTA, CDR2 FQGTGA. The V gene lost 5 bases and the J gene lost 2 bases, with 14 bases spanning the gap. The CDR3 loop reads CASSPTGTFTDTQYF. Here the CDR3 DNA reads TGTGCCAGCAGCCCTACCGGGACGTTCACAGATACGCAGTATTTT.

This clonotype was observed a handful of times. V and J are TRBV20-1 and TRBJ2-7, with D possibly TRBD2 on 5 matching bases. V was cut by 0 bases and J by 2 bases, with 11 bases left in between. Germline assignment: CDR1 DFQATT and CDR2 SNEGSKA (reference sequence). This CDR3 contains 14 residues. The CDR3 here is CSARDTSGAYEQYF. The CDR3, as DNA: TGCAGTGCTAGAGACACTAGTGGAGCCTACGAGCAGTACTTC.

The sample holds many counts of this clonotype. This sequence joins TRBV28 and TRBJ2-5, with unresolved D. Deletions cut 7 bases from V and 4 bases from J, with 13 bases between. The CDR3 sequence is 13 residues long. Germline assignment: CDR1 MDHEN and CDR2 SYDVKM. This CDR3 is CASIHGPGETQYF. The CDR3 nucleotides are TGTGCCAGCATTCATGGCCCAGGAGAGACCCAGTACTTC.

The chain joins TRBV24-1 to TRBJ2-1; TRBD2 matches at 9 bases. The V gene end was trimmed by 3 bases and the J gene end by 0 bases; junction bases not matched to a gene: 8. The CDR3 covers 18 residues. Germline V gives CDR1 KGHDR, CDR2 SFDVKD. The CDR3 protein is CATSDGSGRASSYNEQFF. For the CDR3, the DNA is TGTGCCACCAGTGATGGTAGCGGGAGAGCGAGCTCCTACAATGAGCAGTTCTTC.

The genes are TRBV20-1 and TRBJ2-1; D may be TRBD2 (6 bases). Germline lookup yields CDR1 DFQATT and CDR2 SNEGSKA (reference sequence). The CDR3 consists of 17 residues. Trimming shortened V by 6 bases and J by 6 bases, and 27 bases separated the two germline ends. The CDR3 nucleotides are TGCAGTGCCACCACGGAGGAGTGGAGGGGCCCACGCAATGAGCAGTTCTTC. It codes for CSATTEEWRGPRNEQFF.

At least ten counts were recorded for this clonotype. The chain joins TRBV6-1 to TRBJ1-3; the match to TRBD1 covers 7 bases. Germline CDR1 MNHNS, CDR2 SASEGT. V shed 0 bases and J 6 bases; nucleotides not matched to a gene: 5. The CDR3 runs to 15 residues. CDR3 region: CASSEANDRVNTIYF. The CDR3 region has the DNA TGTGCCAGCAGTGAAGCCAATGACAGGGTAAACACCATATATTTT.

This clonotype was seen ten or more times. This chain uses TRBV20-1 with TRBJ1-5; perhaps TRBD1 as D (6 bases). This CDR3 comprises 13 residues. In germline, CDR1 is DFQATT, CDR2 SNEGSKA (reference sequence). Deletions cut 7 bases from V and 9 bases from J, with 19 bases between. The CDR3 DNA reads as TGCAGTGGGCAGGACAGCCCGAGGGGGCCCCAGCATTTT. This codes for CSGQDSPRGPQHF.

This clonotype was observed at least ten times. The V call is TRBV10-3, the J call TRBJ1-2; D is perhaps TRBD1 (6 bases). The CDR3 is 14 amino acids. The germline gives CDR1 ENHRY, CDR2 SYGVKD. V gave up 3 bases and J gave up 3 bases, with 11 bases separating them. Written as DNA, the CDR3 is TGTGCCATCAGTGACCAACAGGGAGACTATGGCTACACCTTC. It is translated as CAISDQQGDYGYTF.

This clonotype has more than one count but fewer than ten. The J gene is TRBJ1-5, the V gene TRBV28; 9 bases are shared with TRBD1. Germline CDR1 is MDHEN and CDR2 is SYDVKM. This CDR3 has 13 amino acids. Trimming cost V 8 bases and J 9 bases; bases outside gene matches: 8. CDR3 region: CASGGDRVLPQHF. CDR3 in DNA: TGTGCCAGCGGTGGGGACAGGGTATTGCCCCAGCATTTT.

This clonotype has a count of ten or more. The chain combines TRBV7-2 with TRBJ2-2; TRBD1 might be the D (7 bases). The CDR3 runs to 15 residues. The germline gives CDR1 SGHTA, CDR2 FQGNSA. The V end lost 5 bases, the J end lost 3 bases, and 13 bases lay between the germline ends. CDR3 in amino acids: CASSPRGTDTGELFF. Written as DNA, the CDR3 is TGTGCCAGCAGCCCACGCGGGACAGACACCGGGGAGCTGTTTTTT.

At least ten counts were recorded for this clonotype. The chain is built from TRBV29-1 and TRBJ2-5; 9 bases agree with TRBD2. Per the germline V gene, CDR1 is SQVTM and CDR2 is ANQGSEA. The CDR3 runs 10 residues. Here the CDR3 reads CAGGRETQYF. CDR3 coding DNA: TGCGCGGGGGGGAGGGAGACCCAGTACTTC.